This TCR beta chain was observed in a study of breast tumors, draining lymph nodes, adjacent tissues (dated by TCRdb to 2016 to 2017). Concerning the study at large: In breast cancer patients, the study compared the TCR beta repertoires of tumor, adjacent nontumor tissue and axillary lymph nodes. In human breast cancer, the study set out to assess how tumor, surrounding tissue and draining lymph node repertoires relate to one another and whether T cells might be exchanged between them. Summary of the overall study and its limitations: Tumors showed preferential V and J gene usage, and their T-cell repertoire diversity fell below that of lymph nodes yet above that of nontumor tissue. The conclusion that tumor T cells originate in lymph nodes was presented as consistent with a hypothesis rather than as directly demonstrated. The data were considered consistent with most tumor T cells being derived from the lymph node and subsequently expanding within tumor tissue. The similarity between tumor and nontumor tissue repertoires was significantly greater in luminal-like breast cancer than in basal-like breast cancer.

In the germline V gene (reference sequence), CDR1 corresponds to DFQATT and CDR2 to SNEGSKA. The CDR3 measures 19 amino acids from cysteine to phenylalanine. The only DNA kept is the CDR3, 57 bases in frame from the first base. The junction shows trimming of 0 bases on V and 2 bases on J, and the gene matches do not reach 8 bases of it. For sequencing, an Illumina HiSeq 2000 was employed. Multiplex PCR amplification was used to build the TCR beta chain libraries. High-throughput sequencing was used to analyze the amplified TCR beta chain products. TCRdb cleaned the public reads at Q25 with fastp, built clones with MiXCR and kept in-frame beta chains. CDR3 protein duplicates are merged, each entry listing the most common genes and DNA. The sample table lists about 180,000 distinct CDR3 sequences, approximately 30% of them with a count of one. About 3.9% of the sample lies in the top ten. As concerns this clonotype: Its antigen remains undetermined. No much larger clonotype is one base removed from it; base qualities were not supplied.

Lymph node samples were obtained from the axillary draining lymph nodes of breast cancer patients. Rearrangement joined TRBV20-1 to TRBJ2-6; TRBD2 fits 12 bases in the junction. The sample taken for sequencing was axillary lymph node tissue. This TCR was sampled from a female donor with breast cancer. Some clones in this sample may be carry-over from other donors' samples. The DNA sequence is given as TGCAGTGCTAGAGATCTAGCGGGAGGGCCTTTCGCTGGGGCCAACGTCCTGACTTTC. Translated, this is CSARDLAGGPFAGANVLTF.